The text below deals with one TCR beta chain. Its antigen is as yet unknown. This specimen comes from a study of CD8 T cells in Susac syndrome. The study's findings and limits: The study admitted that it had a relatively small number of individuals in its TCR sequencing and HLA analysis.

Sequencing of TCR beta drew on CD8+ and CD4+ T cells from blood. Through negative isolation, CD4+ and CD8+ T cells were obtained, while TEMRA cells were enriched using FACS. The ends lost 4 bases at V and 5 bases at J; junction bases unmatched: 5. Germline V gene lookup returns CDR1 MDHEN and CDR2 SYDVKM. This CDR3 has 15 amino acids. Reverse transcription of 0.5 to 1 ug RNA used random hexamers. TCRdb passed the immunoSEQ multiplex PCR reads through MiXCR, listing each CDR3 protein once. The data show hundreds of thousands of distinct CDR3 sequences, 70% to 90% seen once. This TCR came from a human donor with multiple sclerosis. The chain joins TRBV28 to TRBJ2-2; TRBD2 matches at 9 bases. Sequencing was carried out using CD8+ T cells from PBMCs. The CDR3 sequence: CASSCRRGGTGELFF. The CDR3, as DNA: TGTGCCAGCAGTTGCCGGCGGGGGGGTACCGGGGAGCTGTTTTTT.